This T cell receptor beta chain was profiled in a study of shared clonotypes between healthy human individuals. V lost 4 bases and J lost 5, with 16 bases in between. Germline V CDR1 and CDR2: SGHRS, YFSETQ. This CDR3 region has 15 residues. Profiling relied on immunoSEQ multiplex PCR, and the TCRdb table lists in-frame clones only, not all of them. Of around 1,000,000 clones in the sample, about 72% were seen once. As regards this clone: This sample also contains other DNA sequences that code for the same CDR3.

V usage is TRBV5-1 and J usage is TRBJ2-1; a possible D gene is TRBD1 (6 bases). The specimen was memory CD4+ T cells from PBMCs. Regarding subset: CD45RA-negative fraction. The clonotype comes from a man younger than 35 in good health. Some clones in this sample may be carry-over from other donors' samples. CDR3 DNA: TGCGCCAGCAGCCTTGCCCTTACAGGGAACAATGAGCAGTTCTTC. Protein: CASSLALTGNNEQFF.